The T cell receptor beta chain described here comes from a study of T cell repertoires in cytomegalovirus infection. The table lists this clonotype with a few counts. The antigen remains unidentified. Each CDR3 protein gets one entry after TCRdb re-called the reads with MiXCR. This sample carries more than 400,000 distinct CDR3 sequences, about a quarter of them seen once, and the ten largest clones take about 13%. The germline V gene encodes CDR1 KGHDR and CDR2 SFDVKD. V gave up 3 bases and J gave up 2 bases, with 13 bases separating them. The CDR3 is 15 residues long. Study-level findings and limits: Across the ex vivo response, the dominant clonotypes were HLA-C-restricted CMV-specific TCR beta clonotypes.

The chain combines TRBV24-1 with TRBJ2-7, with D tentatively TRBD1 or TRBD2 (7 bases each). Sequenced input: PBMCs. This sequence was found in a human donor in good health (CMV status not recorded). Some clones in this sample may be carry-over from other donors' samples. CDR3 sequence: CATSDPQGGAYEQYF. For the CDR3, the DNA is TGTGCCACCAGTGATCCTCAGGGGGGGGCCTACGAGCAGTACTTC.